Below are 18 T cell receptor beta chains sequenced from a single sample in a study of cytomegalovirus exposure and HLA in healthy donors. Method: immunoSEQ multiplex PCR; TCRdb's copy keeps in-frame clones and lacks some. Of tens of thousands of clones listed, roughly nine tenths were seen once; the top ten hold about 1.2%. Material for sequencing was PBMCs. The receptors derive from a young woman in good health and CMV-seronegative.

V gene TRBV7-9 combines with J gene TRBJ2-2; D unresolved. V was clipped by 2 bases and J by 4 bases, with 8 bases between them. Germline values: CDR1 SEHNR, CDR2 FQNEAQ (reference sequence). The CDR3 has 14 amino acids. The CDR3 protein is CASSLLVGTGELFF. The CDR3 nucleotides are TGTGCCAGCAGCTTACTAGTAGGCACCGGGGAGCTGTTTTTT. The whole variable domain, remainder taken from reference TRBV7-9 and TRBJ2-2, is DTGVSQNPRHKITKRGQNVTFRCDPISEHNRLYWYRQTLGQGPEFLTYFQNEAQLEKSRLLSDRFSAERPKGSFSTLEIQRTEQGDSAMYLCASSLLVGTGELFFGEGSRLTVL.

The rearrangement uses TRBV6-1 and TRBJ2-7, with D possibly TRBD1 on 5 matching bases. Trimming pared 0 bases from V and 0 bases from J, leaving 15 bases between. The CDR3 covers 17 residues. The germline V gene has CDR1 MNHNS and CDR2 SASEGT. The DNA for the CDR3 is TGTGCCAGCAGTGAAGCTCAGGGCAGGCCCAGCTCCTACGAGCAGTACTTC. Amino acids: CASSEAQGRPSSYEQYF.

The CDR3 sequence: CASSFSGGATEQFF. The CDR3 DNA reads as TGTGCCAGCAGCTTCAGCGGGGGGGCCACTGAGCAGTTCTTC. The chain is built from TRBV7-2 and TRBJ2-1; 10 bases map to TRBD2. The CDR3 is made up of 14 amino acids. Germline V gene sequence: CDR1 SGHTA, CDR2 FQGNSA. The V segment lost 3 bases and the J segment 9 bases; nucleotides outside the gene matches: 5.

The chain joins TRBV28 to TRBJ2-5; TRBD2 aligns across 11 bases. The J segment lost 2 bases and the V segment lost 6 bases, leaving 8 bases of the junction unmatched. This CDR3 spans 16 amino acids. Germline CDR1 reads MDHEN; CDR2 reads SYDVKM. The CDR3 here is CASSSGTSGGQETQYF. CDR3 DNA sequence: TGTGCCAGCAGCTCCGGCACTAGCGGGGGTCAAGAGACCCAGTACTTC.

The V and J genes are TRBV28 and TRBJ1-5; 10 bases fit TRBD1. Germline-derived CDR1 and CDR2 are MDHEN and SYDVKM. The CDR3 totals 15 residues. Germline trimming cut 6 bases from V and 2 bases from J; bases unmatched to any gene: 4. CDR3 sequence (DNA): TGTGCCAGCAGACGGGACAGGGGAGGCAATCAGCCCCAGCATTTT. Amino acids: CASRRDRGGNQPQHF.

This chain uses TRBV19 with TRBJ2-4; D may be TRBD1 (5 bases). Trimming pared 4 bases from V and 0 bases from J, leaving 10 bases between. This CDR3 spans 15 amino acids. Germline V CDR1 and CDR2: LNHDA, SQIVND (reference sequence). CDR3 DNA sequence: TGTGCCAGTAGTAGGGGCCCACTAGCCAAAAACATTCAGTACTTC. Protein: CASSRGPLAKNIQYF.

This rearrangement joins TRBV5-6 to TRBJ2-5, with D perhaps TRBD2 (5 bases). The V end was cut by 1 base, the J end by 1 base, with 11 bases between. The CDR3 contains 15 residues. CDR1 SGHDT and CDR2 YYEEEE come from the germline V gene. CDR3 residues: CASSLRVAGQETQYF. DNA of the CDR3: TGTGCCAGCAGCTTGCGGGTGGCGGGCCAAGAGACCCAGTACTTC.

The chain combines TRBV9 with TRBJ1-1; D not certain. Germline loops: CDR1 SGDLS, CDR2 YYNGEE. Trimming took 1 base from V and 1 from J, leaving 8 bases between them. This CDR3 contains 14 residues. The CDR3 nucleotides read TGTGCCAGCAGCGTATCTGGAGGGAACACTGAAGCTTTCTTT. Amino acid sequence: CASSVSGGNTEAFF.

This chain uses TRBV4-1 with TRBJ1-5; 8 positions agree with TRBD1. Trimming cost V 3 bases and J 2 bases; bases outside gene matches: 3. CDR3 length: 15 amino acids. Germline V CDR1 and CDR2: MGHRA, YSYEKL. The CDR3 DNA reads TGCGCCAGCAGCCAGGAGACAGGGGGCAATCAGCCCCAGCATTTT. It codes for CASSQETGGNQPQHF.

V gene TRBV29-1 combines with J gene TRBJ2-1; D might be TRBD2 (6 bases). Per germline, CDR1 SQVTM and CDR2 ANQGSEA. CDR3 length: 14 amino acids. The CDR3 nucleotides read TGCGTCGTCGGTCGGGACTCCACTGTCAATGAGCAGTTCTTC. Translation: CVVGRDSTVNEQFF.

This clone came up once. In nucleotides, the CDR3 is TGTGCCTGGAGTGGGGGGACAGAAGATACTGAAGCTTTCTTT. It is translated as CAWSGGTEDTEAFF. This sequence joins TRBV30 and TRBJ1-1; 7 bases line up with TRBD1. Unmatched junction bases numbered 7, after V lost 1 base and J lost 5 bases. Per germline, CDR1 GTSNPN and CDR2 SVGIG (reference sequence). The CDR3 length is 14 residues.

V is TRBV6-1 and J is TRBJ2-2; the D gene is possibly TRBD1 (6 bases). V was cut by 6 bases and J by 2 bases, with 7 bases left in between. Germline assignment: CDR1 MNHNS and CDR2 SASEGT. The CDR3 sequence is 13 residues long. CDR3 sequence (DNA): TGTGCCAGCAGGGACAGTAACACCGGGGAGCTGTTTTTT. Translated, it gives CASRDSNTGELFF.

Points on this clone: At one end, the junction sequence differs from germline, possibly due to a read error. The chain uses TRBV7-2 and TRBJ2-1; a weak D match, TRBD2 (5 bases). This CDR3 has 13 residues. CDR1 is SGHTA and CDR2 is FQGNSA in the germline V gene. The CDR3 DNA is TGTGCCAGCAGCACCCAGGAGGTGTCAAGCAAGGTCTTC. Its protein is CASSTQEVSSKVF.

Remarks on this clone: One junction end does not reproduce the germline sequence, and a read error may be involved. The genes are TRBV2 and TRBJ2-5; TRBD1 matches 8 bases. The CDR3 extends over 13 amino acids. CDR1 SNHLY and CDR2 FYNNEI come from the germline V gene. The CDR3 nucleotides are TGTGCCAGCAGTGGGGGACAGGATCAAGAGAGGAACTTC. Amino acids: CASSGGQDQERNF.

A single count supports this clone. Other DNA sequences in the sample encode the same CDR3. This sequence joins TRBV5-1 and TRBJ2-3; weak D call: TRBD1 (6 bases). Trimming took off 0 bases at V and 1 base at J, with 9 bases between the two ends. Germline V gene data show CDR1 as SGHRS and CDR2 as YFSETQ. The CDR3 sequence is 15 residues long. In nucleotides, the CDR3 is TGCGCCAGCAGCTTGGCAGGGGTCGGCACAGATACGCAGTATTTT. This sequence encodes CASSLAGVGTDTQYF.

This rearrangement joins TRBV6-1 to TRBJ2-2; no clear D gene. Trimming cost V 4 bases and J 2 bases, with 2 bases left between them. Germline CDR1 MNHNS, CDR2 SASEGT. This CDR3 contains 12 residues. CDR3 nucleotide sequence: TGTGCCAGCAGTGTAAACACCGGGGAGCTGTTTTTT. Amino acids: CASSVNTGELFF.

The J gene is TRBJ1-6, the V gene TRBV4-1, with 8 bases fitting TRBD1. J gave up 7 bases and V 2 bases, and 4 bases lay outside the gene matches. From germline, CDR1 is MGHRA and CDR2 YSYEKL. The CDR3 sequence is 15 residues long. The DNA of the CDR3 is TGCGCCAGCAGCCAACGCACAGGGGGGAATTCACCCCTCCACTTT. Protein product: CASSQRTGGNSPLHF.

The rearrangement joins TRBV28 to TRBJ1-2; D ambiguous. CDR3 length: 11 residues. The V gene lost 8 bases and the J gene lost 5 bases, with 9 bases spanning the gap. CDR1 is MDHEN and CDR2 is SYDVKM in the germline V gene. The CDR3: CASWNRYGYTF. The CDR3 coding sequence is TGTGCCAGCTGGAACAGATATGGCTACACCTTC.